A selection of T cell receptor beta chains follows, all from one sample in a study of T cell repertoires in cytomegalovirus infection. Their specific antigens are unknown. Using its own MiXCR run on the reads, TCRdb lists one record per CDR3 protein. The sample yields some 560,000 distinct CDR3 sequences, under 45% seen once. The source was cultured PBMCs, collected from culture after CMV antigen stimulation. The receptor source for this set is a human donor in good health (CMV status not recorded). Some clones in this sample may be carry-over from other donors' samples. Both conserved end residues are trimmed from each CDR3. The listing skips clone size in some rows; elsewhere it reads once, few, many or a size class.

cdr3_aa,clone_size,j_call,v_call
ASSPLAGYNEQF,.,TRBJ2-1,TRBV4-1
ASSMAETQY,few,TRBJ2-5,TRBV19
ASSNRDGNQPQH,few,TRBJ1-5,TRBV9
ASSLGNAPNSPLH,.,TRBJ1-6,TRBV12-3/TRBV12-4
ASSLVVTSDDQPQH,.,TRBJ1-5,TRBV7-9
ASSRDRVYYGYT,many,TRBJ1-2,TRBV7-2
ASSPVGVLADEQY,.,TRBJ2-7,TRBV7-2
ASSLARQAEKLF,.,TRBJ1-4,TRBV7-9
SAPNTQGSYEQY,.,TRBJ2-7,TRBV20-1
ASSNPYRASSYEQY,.,TRBJ2-7,TRBV6-2/TRBV6-3
ASSLQGRRYEQY,few,TRBJ2-7,TRBV7-8
ASSPGAQSGDTQY,.,TRBJ2-3,TRBV7-2
ASSLVADGYT,.,TRBJ1-2,TRBV14
AISLRDPNNEQF,.,TRBJ2-1,TRBV10-3
ASSFHQGAETQY,.,TRBJ2-5,TRBV7-9
ASRHLGAYEKLF,.,TRBJ1-4,TRBV6-6
ASSRRWSGANVLT,few,TRBJ2-6,TRBV7-2
ASSPRTGETEAF,few,TRBJ1-1,TRBV7-6
SAADPRGTNEKLF,.,TRBJ1-4,TRBV20-1
ASSLFGREETQY,many,TRBJ2-5,TRBV7-6
ASRGARLGGYT,.,TRBJ1-2,TRBV2
ASSLFGQGGGYT,few,TRBJ1-2,TRBV7-2
ASSVGRAGETQY,.,TRBJ2-5,TRBV2
ASSPGTGGETQY,many,TRBJ2-5,TRBV7-6